Listed below are T cell receptor beta chains from one sample, sequenced in a study of blood T cell repertoires in COVID-19. Using immunoSEQ multiplex PCR, the repertoire was profiled, and TCRdb retains in-frame clones only, with some absent. This sample carries roughly 150,000 clones, roughly 84% of them seen once, and the ten largest clones take over 9.5%. Specimen: peripheral blood. The receptors come from a woman aged 80 or over with active or convalescent COVID-19. Both conserved end residues are part of each CDR3. D genes are given only for firm matches. Clone size is stated in some rows and not others, as once, few, many or a class when expanded.

>NA|TRBV28|TRBJ1-5|TRBD1
TGTGCCAGCAGTTCAGGACAGGGGAAGCATTTT
CASSSGQGKHF
>NA|TRBV4-2|TRBJ2-7|NA
TGTGCCAGCAGCCAAGTTGCTGGGTATGCGGGCGACTACGAGCAGTACTTC
CASSQVAGYAGDYEQYF
>once|TRBV18|TRBJ2-3|TRBD1
TGTGCCAGCTCATCGCAACAGGGGGCAACAGATACGCAGTATTTT
CASSSQQGATDTQYF
>NA|TRBV15|TRBJ2-7|NA
TGTGCCACCAGCCTGTCGGGGGTCCCCTCCTACGAGCAGTACTTC
CATSLSGVPSYEQYF
>NA|TRBV10-1|TRBJ2-1|TRBD1
TGCGCCAGCAGTGAGTGGGGACAGGGGAGAAATGAGCAGTTCTTC
CASSEWGQGRNEQFF
>NA|TRBV5-1|TRBJ2-6|NA
TGCGCCAGCAGCTTGGGCGGGACAGCTTCCTCTGGGGCCAACGTCCTGACTTTC
CASSLGGTASSGANVLTF
>NA|TRBV5-8|TRBJ2-2|NA
TGTGCCAGCAGCGGGGGGATTTTACGGACCGGGGAGCTGTTTTTT
CASSGGILRTGELFF
>few|TRBV16|TRBJ1-1|TRBD1
TGTGCCAGCAGTCAAACCGGGACAGGGGACACTGAAGCTTTCTTT
CASSQTGTGDTEAFF
>NA|TRBV30|TRBJ2-3|NA
TGTGCCTGGTCAATCAGGGATACGCAGTATTTT
CAWSIRDTQYF
>NA|TRBV28|TRBJ2-3|NA
TGTGCCAGCAGAGGGGGGGGCCCAAGCACAGATACGCAGTATTTT
CASRGGGPSTDTQYF
>NA|TRBV5-5|TRBJ2-3|NA
TGTGCCAGCAGCTCTAGTATCGGGGGACCAGATACGCAGTATTTT
CASSSSIGGPDTQYF
>NA|TRBV28|TRBJ2-7|TRBD2
TGTGCCAGCAGTGAACTAGCGGCCGAGCAGTACTTC
CASSELAAEQYF
>NA|TRBV3-1/TRBV3-2|TRBJ2-2|NA
TGTGCCAGCAGCCAGGGAGTGGGAACCGGGGAGCTGTTTTTT
CASSQGVGTGELFF
>NA|TRBV2|TRBJ2-7|NA
TGTGCCAGCAGTGAAACCGGACTGGAGCGCGAGCAGTACTTC
CASSETGLEREQYF
>NA|TRBV28|TRBJ2-3|NA
TGTGCCAGCAGTTCCCGAGTCCCTAGCACAGATACGCAGTATTTT
CASSSRVPSTDTQYF
>NA|TRBV5-8|TRBJ2-5|NA
TGTGCCAGCAGCTTGCACCCAGGAAGAGAGACCCAGTACTTC
CASSLHPGRETQYF
>NA|TRBV30|TRBJ1-4|TRBD1
TGTGCCTGGGGTGACAGGGTGGGTGAAAAACTGTTTTTT
CAWGDRVGEKLFF
>NA|TRBV20-1|TRBJ1-1|NA
TGCAGTGCTAGTGTGACAGTTGAAGCTTTCTTT
CSASVTVEAFF
>NA|TRBV19|TRBJ2-2|TRBD1
TGTGCCAGTAGTGCCGACAGGGGTTTAGGCGGGGAGCTGTTTTTT
CASSADRGLGGELFF
>NA|TRBV5-1|TRBJ2-5|NA
TGCGCCAGCAGTATTTTAGGGGTTGGAGAGACCCAGTACTTC
CASSILGVGETQYF
>NA|TRBV7-7|TRBJ2-1|TRBD2
TGTGCCAGCAGCCGTGGGACTAGCGGGAGTCGCTCCTACAATGAGCAGTTCTTC
CASSRGTSGSRSYNEQFF
>NA|TRBV28|TRBJ1-5|NA
TGTGCCAGCAGTTTAAACCAGTATAATCAGCCCCAGCATTTT
CASSLNQYNQPQHF
>NA|TRBV5-1|TRBJ2-1|NA
TGCGCCAGCAGCTTATTGGGCCTTTTGCATGAGCAGTTCTTC
CASSLLGLLHEQFF
>NA|TRBV9|TRBJ2-1|TRBD2
TGTGCCAGCAGCTTAGCGGGAGCTTCCTACAATGAGCAGTTCTTC
CASSLAGASYNEQFF
>NA|TRBV7-2|TRBJ2-1|TRBD2
TGTGCCAGCAGCTTAGAACTAGCGAAACTGGCTGGGGAGCAGTTCTTC
CASSLELAKLAGEQFF
>NA|TRBV7-8|TRBJ2-1|TRBD2
TGTGCCAGCAGCTTAGACGGGAGGGCCCACAATGAGCAGTTCTTC
CASSLDGRAHNEQFF
>NA|TRBV28|TRBJ1-5|TRBD1
TGTGCCAGCAGTACACACAGGGGATCCGGCAATCAGCCCCAGCATTTT
CASSTHRGSGNQPQHF
>NA|TRBV5-1|TRBJ1-2|NA
TGCGCCAGCAGCCGCAGTAGGTTGGGCGCTAACTATGGCTACACCTTC
CASSRSRLGANYGYTF
>NA|TRBV9|TRBJ1-3|NA
TGTGCCAGCAGCCCACAGGGTTCTGGAAACACCATATATTTT
CASSPQGSGNTIYF
>NA|TRBV18|TRBJ1-3|TRBD1
TGTGCCAGCTCACCAACCCCCCTAACAGGGGTAGGAAACACCATATATTTT
CASSPTPLTGVGNTIYF
>few|TRBV10-3|TRBJ1-5|TRBD1
TGTGCCATCAGTGAGACACAGGGGGCAGGGCAGCCCCAGCATTTT
CAISETQGAGQPQHF
>NA|TRBV5-1|TRBJ2-5|NA
TGCGCCAGCAGCTTGGTTCCAGGCACCCAAGAGACCCAGTACTTC
CASSLVPGTQETQYF
>NA|TRBV30|TRBJ1-1|NA
TGTGCCTGGAACCTAGGGACATTGAACACTGAAGCTTTCTTT
CAWNLGTLNTEAFF
>NA|TRBV28|TRBJ2-3|NA
TGTGCCAGCAGCTCCGACTTTGGCACAGATACGCAGTATTTT
CASSSDFGTDTQYF
>few|TRBV5-1|TRBJ2-1|NA
TGCGCCAGCAGCCTTGAGCCGGGATCCCGTATCCCCACGGAGCAGTTCTTC
CASSLEPGSRIPTEQFF
>NA|TRBV3-1/TRBV3-2|TRBJ2-3|TRBD2
TGTGCCAGCAGTCCTAGCGGGAGAGATCAAGATACGCAGTATTTT
CASSPSGRDQDTQYF
>NA|TRBV28|TRBJ2-2|TRBD2
TGTGCCAGCAGTTTAATGGGAGCGGGAGGTCCCGGGGAGCTGTTTTTT
CASSLMGAGGPGELFF
>NA|TRBV5-1|TRBJ2-5|TRBD2
TGCGCCAGCAGCTTGGAGGGGACTAGCGGGAGGATGTACCAAGAGACCCAGTACTTC
CASSLEGTSGRMYQETQYF
>NA|TRBV18|TRBJ1-6|NA
TGTGCCAGCTCACCGAGCTCCTATAATTCACCCCTCCACTTT
CASSPSSYNSPLHF
>NA|TRBV5-1|TRBJ1-2|NA
TGCGCCAGCAGCTTTGGACAGAACTATGGCTACACCTTC
CASSFGQNYGYTF
>few|TRBV30|TRBJ2-2|NA
TGTGCCTGGAGTGTATATCCGGGGGAGCTGTTTTTT
CAWSVYPGELFF
>NA|TRBV19|TRBJ2-3|TRBD2
TGTGCCAGTAGTAGGGACGGGACTAGCGGGAGAAACCAGTATTTT
CASSRDGTSGRNQYF
>NA|TRBV19|TRBJ2-7|TRBD1
TGTGCCAGTAGTATAGGACAGGGCGCCTACGAGCAGTACTTC
CASSIGQGAYEQYF
>once|TRBV9|TRBJ2-7|TRBD1
TGTGCCAGCAGCGTAGAGGGACAGGGGTTCCGCGAGCAGTACTTC
CASSVEGQGFREQYF
>NA|TRBV6-5|TRBJ1-2|NA
TGTGCCAGCAGTTACGGGGCAGGACGAAACTATGGCTACACCTTC
CASSYGAGRNYGYTF
>NA|TRBV6-5|TRBJ1-6|TRBD1
TGTGCCAGCAGTTACTCGGAACAGGGGGGTTCACCCCTCCACTTT
CASSYSEQGGSPLHF
>NA|TRBV6-5|TRBJ2-3|NA
TGTGCCAGCCAACTCGACCACAGGGCAGATACGCAGTATTTT
CASQLDHRADTQYF
>NA|TRBV3-1/TRBV3-2|TRBJ1-6|NA
TGTGCCAGCAGCCAAGAGACAGCTTCTTCCAATTCACCCCTCCACTTT
CASSQETASSNSPLHF
>NA|TRBV5-6|TRBJ1-1|NA
TGTGCCAGCAGCCTGAGACAGGCCACTGAAGCTTTCTTT
CASSLRQATEAFF
>NA|TRBV11-2|TRBJ1-2|NA
TGTGCCAGCAGCTTTTTGGACAGACCATATGGCTACACCTTC
CASSFLDRPYGYTF
>NA|TRBV19|TRBJ1-5|TRBD1
TGTGCCAGCTCTGACAGGGGGCGGAGTGGCAATCAGCCCCAGCATTTT
CASSDRGRSGNQPQHF
>NA|TRBV28|TRBJ1-4|NA
TGTGCCAGCAGTTTTTCACAGGGCGGGGAAAAACTGTTTTTT
CASSFSQGGEKLFF
>NA|TRBV12-3/TRBV12-4|TRBJ1-2|NA
TGTGCCAGCAGTCGAGATGCTAACTATGGCTACACCTTC
CASSRDANYGYTF